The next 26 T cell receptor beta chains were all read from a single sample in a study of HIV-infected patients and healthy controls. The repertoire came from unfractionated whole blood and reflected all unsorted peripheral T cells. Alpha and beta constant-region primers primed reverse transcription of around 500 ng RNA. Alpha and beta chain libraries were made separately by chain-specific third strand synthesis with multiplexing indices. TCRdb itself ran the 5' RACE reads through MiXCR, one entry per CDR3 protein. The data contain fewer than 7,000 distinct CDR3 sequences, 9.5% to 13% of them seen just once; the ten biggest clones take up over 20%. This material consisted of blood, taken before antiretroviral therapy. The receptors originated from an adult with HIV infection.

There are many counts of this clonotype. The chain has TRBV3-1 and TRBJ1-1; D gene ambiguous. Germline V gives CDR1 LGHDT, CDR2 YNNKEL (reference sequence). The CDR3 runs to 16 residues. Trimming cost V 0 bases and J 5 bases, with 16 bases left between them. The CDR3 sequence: CASSQEAGWGRTEAFF. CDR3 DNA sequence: TGTGCCAGCAGCCAAGAGGCGGGGTGGGGTCGAACTGAAGCTTTCTTT.

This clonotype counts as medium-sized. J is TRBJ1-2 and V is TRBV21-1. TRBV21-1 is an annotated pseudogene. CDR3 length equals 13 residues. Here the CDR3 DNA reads TGTGCCAGCAGCAAAACGAACAGCCATGGCTACACCTTC. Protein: CASSKTNSHGYTF.

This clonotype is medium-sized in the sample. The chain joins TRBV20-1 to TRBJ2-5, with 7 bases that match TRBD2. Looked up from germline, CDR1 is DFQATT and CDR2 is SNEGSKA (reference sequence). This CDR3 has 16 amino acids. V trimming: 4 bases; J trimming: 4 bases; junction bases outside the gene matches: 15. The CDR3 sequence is CSATRRLAEAPETQYF. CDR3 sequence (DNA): TGCAGTGCTACGAGGCGGCTAGCGGAGGCCCCAGAGACCCAGTACTTC.

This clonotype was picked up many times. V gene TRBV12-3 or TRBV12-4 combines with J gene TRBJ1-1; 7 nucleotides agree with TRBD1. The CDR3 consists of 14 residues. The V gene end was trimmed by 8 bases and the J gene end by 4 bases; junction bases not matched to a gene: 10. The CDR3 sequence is CASCQGDEGTEAFF. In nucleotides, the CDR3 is TGTGCCAGCTGTCAGGGGGATGAGGGCACTGAAGCTTTCTTT.

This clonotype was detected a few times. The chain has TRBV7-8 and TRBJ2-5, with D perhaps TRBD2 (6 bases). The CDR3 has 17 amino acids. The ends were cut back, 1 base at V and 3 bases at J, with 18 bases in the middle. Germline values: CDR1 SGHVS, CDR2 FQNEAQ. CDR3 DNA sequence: TGTGCCAGCAGCTTAGTCGGTCAGGGACTGTCTAAAGAGACCCAGTACTTC. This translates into CASSLVGQGLSKETQYF.

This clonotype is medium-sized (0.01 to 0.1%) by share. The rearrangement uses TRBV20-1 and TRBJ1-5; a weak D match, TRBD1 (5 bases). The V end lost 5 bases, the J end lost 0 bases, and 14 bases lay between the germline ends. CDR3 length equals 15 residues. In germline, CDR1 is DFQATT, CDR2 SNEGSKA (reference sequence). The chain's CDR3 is CSAAINQGSNQPQHF. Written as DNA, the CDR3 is TGCAGTGCTGCAATAAATCAGGGTAGCAATCAGCCCCAGCATTTT.

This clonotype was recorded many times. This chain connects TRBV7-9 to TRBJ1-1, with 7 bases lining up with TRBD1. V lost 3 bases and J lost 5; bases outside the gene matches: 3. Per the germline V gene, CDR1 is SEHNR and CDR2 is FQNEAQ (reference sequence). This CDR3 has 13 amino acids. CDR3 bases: TGTGCCAGCAGCTTGCTGACAGGGACTGAAGCTTTCTTT. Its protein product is CASSLLTGTEAFF.

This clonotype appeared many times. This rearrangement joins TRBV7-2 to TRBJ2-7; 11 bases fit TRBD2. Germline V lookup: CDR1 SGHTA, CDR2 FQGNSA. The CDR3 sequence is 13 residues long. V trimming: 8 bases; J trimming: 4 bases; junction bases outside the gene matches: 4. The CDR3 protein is CASSLAGGYEQYF. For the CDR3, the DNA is TGTGCCAGCTCCCTAGCGGGGGGATACGAGCAGTACTTC.

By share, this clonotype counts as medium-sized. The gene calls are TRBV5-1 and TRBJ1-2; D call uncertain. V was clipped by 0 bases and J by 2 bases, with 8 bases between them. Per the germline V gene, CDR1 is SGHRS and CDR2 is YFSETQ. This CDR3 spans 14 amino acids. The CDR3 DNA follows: TGCGCCAGCAGCTTGGCCCCCAGCAACTATGGCTACACCTTC. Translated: CASSLAPSNYGYTF.

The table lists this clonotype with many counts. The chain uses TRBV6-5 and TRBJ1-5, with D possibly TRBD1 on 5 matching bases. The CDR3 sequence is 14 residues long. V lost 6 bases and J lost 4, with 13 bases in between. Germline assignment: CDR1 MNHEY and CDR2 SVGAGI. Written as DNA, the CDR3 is TGTGCCAGCAGATCAGGGAGTGGGAATCAGCCCCAGCATTTT. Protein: CASRSGSGNQPQHF.

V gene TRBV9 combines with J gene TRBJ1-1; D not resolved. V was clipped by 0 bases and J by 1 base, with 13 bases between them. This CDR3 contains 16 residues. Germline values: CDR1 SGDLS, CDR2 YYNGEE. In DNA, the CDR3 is TGTGCCAGCAGCGTAGGGTCCCCCTTAGGGAACACTGAAGCTTTCTTT. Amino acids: CASSVGSPLGNTEAFF.

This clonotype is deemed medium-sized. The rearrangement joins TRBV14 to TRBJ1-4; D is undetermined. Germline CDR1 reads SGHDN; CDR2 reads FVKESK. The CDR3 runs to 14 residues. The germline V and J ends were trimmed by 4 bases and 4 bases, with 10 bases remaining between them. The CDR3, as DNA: TGTGCCAGCAGCCGCGTCAGCGGTAATGAAAAACTGTTTTTT. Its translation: CASSRVSGNEKLFF.

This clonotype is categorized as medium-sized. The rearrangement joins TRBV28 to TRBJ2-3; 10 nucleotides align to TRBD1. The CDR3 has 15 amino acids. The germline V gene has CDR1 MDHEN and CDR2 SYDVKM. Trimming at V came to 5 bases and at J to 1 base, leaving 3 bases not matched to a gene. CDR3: CASSHGQGGTDTQYF. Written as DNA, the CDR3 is TGTGCCAGCAGTCACGGACAGGGGGGCACAGATACGCAGTATTTT.

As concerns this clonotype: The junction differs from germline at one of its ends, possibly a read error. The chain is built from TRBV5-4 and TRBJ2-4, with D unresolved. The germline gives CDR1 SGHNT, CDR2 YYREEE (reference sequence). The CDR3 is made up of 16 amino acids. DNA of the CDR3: TGTGCCGGCAGCTTGGCGTCAGCTAGAGCCAAAAACATTCAGTACTTC. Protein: CAGSLASARAKNIQYF.

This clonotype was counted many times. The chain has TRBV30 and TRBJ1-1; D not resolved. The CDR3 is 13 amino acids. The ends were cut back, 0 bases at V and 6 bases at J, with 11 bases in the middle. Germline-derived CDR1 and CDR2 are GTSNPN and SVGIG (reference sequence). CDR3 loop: CAWSVNGRPEAFF. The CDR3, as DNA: TGTGCCTGGAGTGTAAATGGCAGGCCTGAAGCTTTCTTT.

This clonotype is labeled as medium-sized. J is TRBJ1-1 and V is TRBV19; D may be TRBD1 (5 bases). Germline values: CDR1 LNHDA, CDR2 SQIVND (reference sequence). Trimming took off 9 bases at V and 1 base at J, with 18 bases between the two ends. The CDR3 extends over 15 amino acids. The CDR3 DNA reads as TGTGCCAGCCTGGCCCTCGACAGACGGAACACTGAAGCTTTCTTT. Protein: CASLALDRRNTEAFF. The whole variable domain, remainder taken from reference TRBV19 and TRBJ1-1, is DGGITQSPKYLFRKEGQNVTLSCEQNLNHDAMYWYRQDPGQGLRLIYYSQIVNDFQKGDIAEGYSVSREKKESFPLTVTSAQKNPTAFYLCASLALDRRNTEAFFGQGTRLTVV.

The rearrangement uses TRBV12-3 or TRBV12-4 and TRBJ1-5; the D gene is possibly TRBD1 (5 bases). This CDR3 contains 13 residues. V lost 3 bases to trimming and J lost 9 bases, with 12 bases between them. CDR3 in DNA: TGTGCCAGCAGTTTGGGGCAGTTTGCGCCCCAGCATTTT. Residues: CASSLGQFAPQHF.

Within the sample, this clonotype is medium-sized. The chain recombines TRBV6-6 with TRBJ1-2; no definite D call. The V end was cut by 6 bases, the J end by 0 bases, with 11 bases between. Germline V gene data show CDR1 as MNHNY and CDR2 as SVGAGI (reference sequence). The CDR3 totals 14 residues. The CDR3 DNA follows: TGTGCCAGCAGCGAACGTACCGCTAACTATGGCTACACCTTC. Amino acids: CASSERTANYGYTF.

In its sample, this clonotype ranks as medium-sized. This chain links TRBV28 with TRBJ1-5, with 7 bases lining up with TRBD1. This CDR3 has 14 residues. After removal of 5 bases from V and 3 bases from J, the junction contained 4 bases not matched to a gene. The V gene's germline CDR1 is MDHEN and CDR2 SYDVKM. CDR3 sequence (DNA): TGTGCCAGCAGTATACAGGGGAACAATCAGCCCCAGCATTTT. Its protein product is CASSIQGNNQPQHF.

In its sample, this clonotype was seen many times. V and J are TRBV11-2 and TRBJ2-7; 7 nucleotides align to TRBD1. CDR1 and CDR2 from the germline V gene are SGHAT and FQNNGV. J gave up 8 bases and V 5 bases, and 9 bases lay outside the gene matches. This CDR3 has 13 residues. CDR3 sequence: CASSLTGSFKQYF. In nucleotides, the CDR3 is TGTGCCAGCAGCCTGACAGGGAGTTTTAAGCAGTACTTC.

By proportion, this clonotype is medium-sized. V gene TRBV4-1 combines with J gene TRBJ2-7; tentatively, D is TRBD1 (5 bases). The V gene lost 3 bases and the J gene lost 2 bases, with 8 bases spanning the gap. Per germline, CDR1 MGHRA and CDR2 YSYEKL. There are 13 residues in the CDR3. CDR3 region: CASSQGPTYEQYF. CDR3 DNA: TGCGCCAGCAGCCAGGGGCCCACCTACGAGCAGTACTTC.

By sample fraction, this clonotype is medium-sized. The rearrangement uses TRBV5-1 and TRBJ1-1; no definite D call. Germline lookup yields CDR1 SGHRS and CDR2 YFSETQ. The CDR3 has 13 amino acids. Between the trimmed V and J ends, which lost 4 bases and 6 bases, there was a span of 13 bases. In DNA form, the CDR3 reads TGCGCCAGCAGCCCGGGCGGAGGGCCTGAAGCTTTCTTT. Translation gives CASSPGGGPEAFF.

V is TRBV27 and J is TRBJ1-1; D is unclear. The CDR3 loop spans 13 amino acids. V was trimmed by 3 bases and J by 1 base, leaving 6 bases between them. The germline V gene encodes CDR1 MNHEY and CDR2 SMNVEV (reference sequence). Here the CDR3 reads CASSLFWNTEAFF. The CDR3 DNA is TGTGCCAGCAGTTTGTTTTGGAACACTGAAGCTTTCTTT.

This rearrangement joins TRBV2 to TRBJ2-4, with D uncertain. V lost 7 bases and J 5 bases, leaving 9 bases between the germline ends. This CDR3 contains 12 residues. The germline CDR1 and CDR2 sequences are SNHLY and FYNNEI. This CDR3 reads CASTGMENIQYF. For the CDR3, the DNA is TGTGCCAGCACAGGAATGGAAAACATTCAGTACTTC. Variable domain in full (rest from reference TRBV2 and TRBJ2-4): EPEVTQTPSHQVTQMGQEVILRCVPISNHLYFYWYRQILGQKVEFLVSFYNNEISEKSEIFDDQFSVERPDGSNFTLKIRSTKLEDSAMYFCASTGMENIQYFGAGTRLSVL.

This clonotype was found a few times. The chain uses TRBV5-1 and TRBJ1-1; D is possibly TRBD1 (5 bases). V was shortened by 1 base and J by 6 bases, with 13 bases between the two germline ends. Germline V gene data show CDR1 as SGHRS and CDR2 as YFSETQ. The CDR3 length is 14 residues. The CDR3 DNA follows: TGCGCCAGCAGCTTGTTGGGGACTTACTCTGAAGCTTTCTTT. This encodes CASSLLGTYSEAFF.

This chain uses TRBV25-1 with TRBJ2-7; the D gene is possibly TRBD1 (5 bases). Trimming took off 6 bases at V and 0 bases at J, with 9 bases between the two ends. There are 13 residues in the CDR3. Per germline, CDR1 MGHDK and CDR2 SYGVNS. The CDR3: CASSPQGSYEQYF. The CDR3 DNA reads TGTGCCAGCAGCCCTCAGGGCTCCTACGAGCAGTACTTC.